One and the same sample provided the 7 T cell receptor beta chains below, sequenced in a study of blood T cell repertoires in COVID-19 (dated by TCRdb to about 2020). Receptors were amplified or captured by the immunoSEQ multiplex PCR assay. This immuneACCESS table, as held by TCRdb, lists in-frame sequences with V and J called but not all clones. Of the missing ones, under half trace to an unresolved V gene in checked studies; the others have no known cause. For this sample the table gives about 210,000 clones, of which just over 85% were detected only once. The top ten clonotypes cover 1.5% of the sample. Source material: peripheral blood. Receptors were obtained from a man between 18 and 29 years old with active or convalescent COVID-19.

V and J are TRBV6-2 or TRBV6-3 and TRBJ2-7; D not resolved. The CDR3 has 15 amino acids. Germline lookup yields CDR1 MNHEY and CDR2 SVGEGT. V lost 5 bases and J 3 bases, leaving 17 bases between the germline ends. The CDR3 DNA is TGTGCCAGCAGTACCCCCTCTGAGATGAGCTACGAGCAGTACTTC. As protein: CASSTPSEMSYEQYF.

CDR3 coding DNA: TGTGCCACCGCAGAACAGGGAGACAATCAGCCCCAGCATTTT. Amino acid sequence: CATAEQGDNQPQHF. V is TRBV10-3 and J is TRBJ1-5, with D tentatively TRBD1 (6 bases). The CDR3 spans 14 residues. The V and J ends lost 10 bases and 3 bases respectively, with 16 bases between them. Germline V gene data show CDR1 as ENHRY and CDR2 as SYGVKD.

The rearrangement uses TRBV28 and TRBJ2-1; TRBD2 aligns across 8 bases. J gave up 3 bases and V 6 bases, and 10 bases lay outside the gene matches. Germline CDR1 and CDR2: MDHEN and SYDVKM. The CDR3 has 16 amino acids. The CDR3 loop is CASSTPGGMNYNEQFF. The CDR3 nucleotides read TGTGCCAGCAGCACGCCGGGGGGGATGAACTACAATGAGCAGTTCTTC.

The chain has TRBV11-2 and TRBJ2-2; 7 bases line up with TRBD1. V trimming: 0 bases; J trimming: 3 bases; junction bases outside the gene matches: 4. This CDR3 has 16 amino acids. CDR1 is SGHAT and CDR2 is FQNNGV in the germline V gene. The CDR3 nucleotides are TGTGCCAGCAGCTTAGAGCGGACAGGCTACACCGGGGAGCTGTTTTTT. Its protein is CASSLERTGYTGELFF.

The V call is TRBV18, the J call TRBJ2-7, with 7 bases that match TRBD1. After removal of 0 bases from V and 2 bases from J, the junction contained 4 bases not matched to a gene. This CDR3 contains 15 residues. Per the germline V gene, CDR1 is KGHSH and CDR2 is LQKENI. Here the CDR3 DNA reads TGTGCCAGCTCACCACCCGGGACAGTAGCCTACGAGCAGTACTTC. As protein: CASSPPGTVAYEQYF.

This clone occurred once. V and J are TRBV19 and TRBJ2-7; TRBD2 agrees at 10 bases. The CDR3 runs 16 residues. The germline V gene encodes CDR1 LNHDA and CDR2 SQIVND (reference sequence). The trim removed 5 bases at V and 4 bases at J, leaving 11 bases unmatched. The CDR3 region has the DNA TGTGCCAGTAGTGGACTTCGGGCTAGCGGGAGTTACGAGCAGTACTTC. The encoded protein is CASSGLRASGSYEQYF.

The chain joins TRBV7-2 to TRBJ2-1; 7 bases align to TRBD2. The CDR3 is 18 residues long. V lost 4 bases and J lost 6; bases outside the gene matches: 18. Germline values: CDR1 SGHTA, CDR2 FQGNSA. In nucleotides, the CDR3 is TGTGCCAGCAGCTCCCCCCGGGAGGTGCTGCGATGGGGCAATGAGCAGTTCTTC. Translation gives CASSSPREVLRWGNEQFF.